This T cell receptor beta chain was recorded in a study of T cell responses to AZD1222 COVID-19 vaccine (dated by TCRdb to about 2021). Broadly, across the study: TCR sequencing was performed for approximately 240 trial participants, of whom around 200 were given two doses of AZD1222 and approximately 25 were given two doses of MenACWY control vaccine. Enrollment into the trials was organized by age into subgroups of 18-55, 56-69 and 70-plus years, and those subgroups contained 148, 28 and 57 TCR-sequenced participants, respectively.

Worth noting for this clone: Its binding antigen is unknown. Base qualities are not provided; no much larger clone lies one nucleotide away.

The time point label on this specimen signifies: about 28 days (+/-7) after the second vaccine dose. AZD1222 recipients whose second dose came at about 4 weeks and those whose second dose came at about 12 weeks were combined into one group, since spike-specific TCR depth and breadth did not differ between the two schedules. Vaccinee samples came from UK trials COV001 and COV002, including a single-blind randomized controlled phase 2/3 trial of AZD1222 (ChAdOx1 nCoV-19) in healthy adults. For TCRbeta chain sequencing, PBMC samples from trial participants were taken at day 0 and at day 28 after the second dose. Trimming costs V 4 bases and J 9 bases, and their ends lie 20 bases apart. According to the germline V gene (reference sequence), CDR1 reads SGHNT and CDR2 reads YYREEE. The CDR3 contains 15 residues, cysteine and phenylalanine counted. Kept here is only the CDR3 DNA, which spans 45 bases and is read in frame from base 1.

Overall study outcomes, separate from this receptor: Nearly half of unique spike-specific TCRs reportedly recognized epitopes outside regions mutated in the B.1.351 and B.1.1.7 variants. After two AZD1222 doses, spike-specific TCR breadth and depth were significantly higher than at day 0 and than in MenACWY recipients. CD4 TCRs associated with the vaccine covered the entire spike protein, and the dominant responses were in regions 160-218 and 743-854. Participants were mostly white British, with more females than males. The authors suggested clonal diversity may have been underestimated. Because no samples from the day 14 peak response were available, repertoires could be characterized only after the peak T cell response. In the small 56-69-year group, the increase in depth fell short of significance, most likely because of low power. Conclusions about previously exposed vaccinees are limited because only five to seven AZD1222 recipients were SARS-CoV-2 seropositive at baseline.

The CDR3 regions of human TCRbeta chains were analyzed by immunosequencing. The paper's processing steps were these. Repertoire TCRs were checked for matches against a reference library of SARS-CoV-2-specific TCRs that had been generated using the MIRA antigen-specificity platform. Breadth meant the fraction of unique TCRs that were SARS-CoV-2-associated, whereas depth meant the fraction of total T cells that were SARS-CoV-2-associated. Each spike-specific TCR was assigned to its reactive spike region and to a CD4 or CD8 class using the MIRA data. Log10-transformed breadth and depth values were compared by one-way ANOVA with Sidak's multiple comparisons tests. This is the immuneACCESS table as TCRdb keeps it, with only in-frame sequences that have V and J called. A part of the clones is gone; compared with another copy, unresolved V genes explain less than half, and the rest is unexplained. Clone size and the V and J calls come from that table; the DNA yielded D and trimming. This sample comprises 150,000 to 180,000 clones, 87% of them detected only once. The top ten hold over 8% of the sample.

The material sequenced was peripheral blood, taken 28 days after the second AZD1222 dose. This receptor chain uses TRBV5-4 and TRBJ2-1; the D gene is not confidently resolved. The clonotype was recovered from an adult who received the AZD1222 COVID-19 vaccine. The nucleotide sequence reads TGTGCCAGCAGCGAAAGAAAAAAAGGTGACGTTGAGCAGTTCTTC. This encodes CASSERKKGDVEQFF.